The rows below give T cell receptor beta chains drawn from one sample of a study of naive and memory T cell subsets. TCRdb recomputed calls from the UMI-ligation and nested PCR reads with MiXCR, one row per CDR3 protein. The table has about 80,000 distinct CDR3 sequences, under 15% seen once. Source material: central memory CD4+ T cells from blood. The receptors stem from a human donor in good health. Each CDR3 is given with its conserved first and last residue. The D gene is left open where the match is weak. The size of a clone is reported for some rows only, either as once, few or many, or as a class for expanded clones.

J: TRBJ1-4
size: -
D: -
V: TRBV20-1
DNA: TGCAGTGCTAGAGATACAAGAGGGGAAAAACTGTTTTTT
CDR3: CSARDTRGEKLFF

J: TRBJ2-2
size: many
D: TRBD2
V: TRBV4-2
DNA: TGTGCCAGCAACCAAAGGGTGCCCACTAGCGGGGCCGACACCGGGGAGCTGTTTTTT
CDR3: CASNQRVPTSGADTGELFF

J: TRBJ2-3
size: -
D: -
V: TRBV30
DNA: TGTGCCTGGAGCCCTAGCACAGATACGCAGTATTTT
CDR3: CAWSPSTDTQYF

J: TRBJ2-7
size: few
D: TRBD2
V: TRBV20-1
DNA: TGCAGTGCTAGAGACCCTAGCGGGAGTTTGTACGAGCAGTACTTC
CDR3: CSARDPSGSLYEQYF

J: TRBJ1-2
size: few
D: -
V: TRBV19
DNA: TGTGCCAGTAGTATCCAGGGGCGGATGGGCTACACCTTC
CDR3: CASSIQGRMGYTF

J: TRBJ1-2
size: -
D: -
V: TRBV20-1
DNA: TGCAGTGCTAGAGATCTGGGACGCAAACCTAACTATGGCTACACCTTC
CDR3: CSARDLGRKPNYGYTF

J: TRBJ2-3
size: few
D: TRBD2
V: TRBV6-5
DNA: TGTGCCAGCAGTGCTGGGACTAGCGGGAGGACAGATACGCAGTATTTT
CDR3: CASSAGTSGRTDTQYF

J: TRBJ2-3
size: -
D: -
V: TRBV10-3
DNA: TGTGCCATCAGTGAGTCAGGTAGGGCCAGCACAGATACGCAGTATTTT
CDR3: CAISESGRASTDTQYF

J: TRBJ2-7
size: -
D: -
V: TRBV2
DNA: TGTGCCAGCATTCGTTTAGAGGGCGGCGAGCAGTACTTC
CDR3: CASIRLEGGEQYF

J: TRBJ1-6
size: -
D: -
V: TRBV11-2
DNA: TGTGCCAGCAGCTTAAGGGGCGGGCAGAGCTCCTATAATTCACCCCTCCACTTT
CDR3: CASSLRGGQSSYNSPLHF

J: TRBJ1-6
size: -
D: -
V: TRBV30
DNA: TGTGCCTGGAATCCTGCGGGCGATTCACCCCTCCACTTT
CDR3: CAWNPAGDSPLHF

J: TRBJ2-2
size: -
D: TRBD2
V: TRBV5-1
DNA: TGCGCCAGCATGGATTCCGGGACTAGCGGTTACACCGGGGAGCTGTTTTTT
CDR3: CASMDSGTSGYTGELFF

J: TRBJ1-6
size: few
D: TRBD1
V: TRBV27
DNA: TGTGCCAGCAGTTTATATGGACAGGGGGTGAATTCACCCCTCCACTTT
CDR3: CASSLYGQGVNSPLHF

J: TRBJ2-3
size: -
D: -
V: TRBV7-2
DNA: TGTGCCAGCAGACCCAGGAGCGGAGTAAATCAGTATTTT
CDR3: CASRPRSGVNQYF

J: TRBJ2-7
size: few
D: TRBD2
V: TRBV2
DNA: TGTGCCTCTAGCGGGCGGACTCCCTACGAGCAGTACTTC
CDR3: CASSGRTPYEQYF

J: TRBJ2-1
size: many
D: -
V: TRBV29-1
DNA: TGCAGCGTTGAAATAGCCCGGGGCCGCAATGAGCAGTTCTTC
CDR3: CSVEIARGRNEQFF

J: TRBJ2-1
size: -
D: TRBD2
V: TRBV4-1
DNA: TGCGCCAGCAGCCACCTGGGACTAGTTCTGAATGAGCAGTTCTTC
CDR3: CASSHLGLVLNEQFF

J: TRBJ2-7
size: many
D: TRBD1
V: TRBV20-1
DNA: TGCAGTGCCTTTCCCGGGACAGGTCGGCAAAGCGAGCAGTACTTC
CDR3: CSAFPGTGRQSEQYF

J: TRBJ2-7
size: many
D: TRBD1
V: TRBV5-4
DNA: TGTGCCTTCTCACGGACAGGGGGACCCTACGAGCAGTACTTC
CDR3: CAFSRTGGPYEQYF

J: TRBJ2-7
size: -
D: -
V: TRBV18
DNA: TGTGCCAGCTCACGCGACCCCTACGAGCAGTACTTC
CDR3: CASSRDPYEQYF

J: TRBJ2-3
size: few
D: -
V: TRBV7-2
DNA: TGTGCCAGCAGCGACGGAGGTCGCCCAGATACGCAGTATTTT
CDR3: CASSDGGRPDTQYF

J: TRBJ1-1
size: few
D: -
V: TRBV12-3/TRBV12-4
DNA: TGTGCCAGCAGTTTAGCCCCGGACTTTTTGAACACTGAAGCTTTCTTT
CDR3: CASSLAPDFLNTEAFF

J: TRBJ1-6
size: -
D: -
V: TRBV7-3
DNA: TGTGCCAGCAGCCACCAGCCGCCTTCACCCCTCCACTTT
CDR3: CASSHQPPSPLHF

J: TRBJ2-2
size: -
D: -
V: TRBV29-1
DNA: TGCAGCGTTGGAGGATCCGGGGAGCTGTTTTTT
CDR3: CSVGGSGELFF

J: TRBJ2-7
size: few
D: -
V: TRBV20-1
DNA: TGCAGTGCTAGGCAATACGAGCAGTACTTC
CDR3: CSARQYEQYF

J: TRBJ1-6
size: many
D: -
V: TRBV5-1
DNA: TGCGCCAGCAGACCGGGATCAGGGGCCTATAATTCACCCCTCCACTTT
CDR3: CASRPGSGAYNSPLHF

J: TRBJ2-1
size: few
D: -
V: TRBV29-1
DNA: TGCAGCGTAGCCAGGGGAGGAAATGAGCAGTTCTTC
CDR3: CSVARGGNEQFF

J: TRBJ1-3
size: many
D: -
V: TRBV3-1
DNA: TGTGCCAGCAGCCAGGGAAACTCTGGAAACACCATATATTTT
CDR3: CASSQGNSGNTIYF

J: TRBJ2-1
size: many
D: TRBD2
V: TRBV18
DNA: TGTGCCAGCTCACCACCGAGGACTAGCGGAGGAAACGAGCAGTTCTTC
CDR3: CASSPPRTSGGNEQFF

J: TRBJ1-2
size: many
D: TRBD1
V: TRBV29-1
DNA: TGCAGCGTTCAAGGACAGGGACACTATGGCTACACCTTC
CDR3: CSVQGQGHYGYTF

J: TRBJ2-2
size: -
D: TRBD1
V: TRBV5-5
DNA: TGTGCCAGCAGCCCTAGGACAGGGGGCATCGGGGAGCTGTTTTTT
CDR3: CASSPRTGGIGELFF

J: TRBJ1-1
size: -
D: -
V: TRBV19
DNA: TGTGCCAGTAGTATAGGTTCCGGGACTGAAGCTTTCTTT
CDR3: CASSIGSGTEAFF

J: TRBJ2-5
size: few
D: -
V: TRBV5-6
DNA: TGTGCCAGCAGCTTGGCTGTGGCAGACTACCAAGAGACCCAGTACTTC
CDR3: CASSLAVADYQETQYF

J: TRBJ1-1
size: few
D: -
V: TRBV25-1
DNA: TGTGCCAGCAGTGGGGGCACAGTGAACACTGAAGCTTTCTTT
CDR3: CASSGGTVNTEAFF

J: TRBJ2-2
size: -
D: TRBD2
V: TRBV5-1
DNA: TGCGCCAGCAGGTCTAGCGGCAGGTGGGCCGGGGAGCTGTTTTTT
CDR3: CASRSSGRWAGELFF

J: TRBJ2-1
size: -
D: -
V: TRBV11-2
DNA: TGTGCCAGCAGCCGCCTGGTGGGGGAGCGTTACAATGAGCAGTTCTTC
CDR3: CASSRLVGERYNEQFF

J: TRBJ1-1
size: few
D: -
V: TRBV12-3/TRBV12-4
DNA: TGTGCCAGCAGCCAGGGACACTCGAACACTGAAGCTTTCTTT
CDR3: CASSQGHSNTEAFF

J: TRBJ1-3
size: few
D: TRBD1
V: TRBV18
DNA: TGTGCCAGCTCATCGGGGACAGGGAACTCTGGAAACACCATATATTTT
CDR3: CASSSGTGNSGNTIYF

J: TRBJ2-3
size: few
D: TRBD1
V: TRBV29-1
DNA: TGCAGCGTTGATGTAGGGGGCCTTGCAGATACGCAGTATTTT
CDR3: CSVDVGGLADTQYF

J: TRBJ2-5
size: many
D: -
V: TRBV6-2/TRBV6-3
DNA: TGTGCCAGCAGTTACTCCGGCAGGGTGCAAGAGACCCAGTACTTC
CDR3: CASSYSGRVQETQYF

J: TRBJ2-5
size: many
D: TRBD2
V: TRBV12-3/TRBV12-4
DNA: TGTGCCAGCGGGCGGGAGGAGAAGGAGACCCAGTACTTC
CDR3: CASGREEKETQYF

J: TRBJ2-3
size: -
D: -
V: TRBV29-1
DNA: TGCAGCGTGGGCCTTCAGGCAGGGACCATGGATACGCAGTATTTT
CDR3: CSVGLQAGTMDTQYF

J: TRBJ1-1
size: few
D: -
V: TRBV19
DNA: TGTGCCAGTAGTATAGATCTTGGGGGAGAAGCTTTCTTT
CDR3: CASSIDLGGEAFF

J: TRBJ2-2
size: few
D: -
V: TRBV3-1
DNA: TGTGCCAGCAGAGGGAGCAGGAGCGGTACCGGGGAGCTGTTTTTT
CDR3: CASRGSRSGTGELFF

J: TRBJ2-3
size: many
D: TRBD1
V: TRBV6-5
DNA: TGTGCCAGCAGTCAACCAAACAGGGGCGATACGCAGTATTTT
CDR3: CASSQPNRGDTQYF

J: TRBJ2-2
size: many
D: -
V: TRBV9
DNA: TGTGCCAGCAGGCCTAGCCCATACACCGGGGAGCTGTTTTTT
CDR3: CASRPSPYTGELFF

J: TRBJ2-1
size: few
D: -
V: TRBV30
DNA: TGTGCCTGGAGTGTTTTGGGTCCCAATGAGCAGTTCTTC
CDR3: CAWSVLGPNEQFF

J: TRBJ2-7
size: -
D: TRBD2
V: TRBV28
DNA: TGTGCCAGCAGTCTCGGGGAGGGGCCGGACGGGGAGTACTTC
CDR3: CASSLGEGPDGEYF

J: TRBJ1-2
size: many
D: -
V: TRBV5-1
DNA: TGCGCCAGCAGCTTGATGTCTCCGTATGGCTACACCTTC
CDR3: CASSLMSPYGYTF

J: TRBJ1-5
size: few
D: -
V: TRBV12-3/TRBV12-4
DNA: TGTGCCAGCAGTTTGTCGGGTATTGGCAATCAGCCCCAGCATTTT
CDR3: CASSLSGIGNQPQHF

J: TRBJ2-1
size: few
D: TRBD2
V: TRBV19
DNA: TGTGCCAGTAGTATAGGGCGGACTAGCGGGTTGGCTGAGCAGTTCTTC
CDR3: CASSIGRTSGLAEQFF

J: TRBJ2-7
size: few
D: -
V: TRBV29-1
DNA: TGCAGCGTTGAAGAAGCGGCAAACGAGCAGTACTTC
CDR3: CSVEEAANEQYF

J: TRBJ1-5
size: few
D: TRBD1
V: TRBV7-2
DNA: TGTGCCAGCAGCCCGGAAGGACAGGGGTACCAGCCCCAGCATTTT
CDR3: CASSPEGQGYQPQHF

J: TRBJ1-5
size: few
D: TRBD1
V: TRBV24-1
DNA: TGTGCCACCAGTGCTTCCGACAGGGGAGACAATCAGCCCCAGCATTTT
CDR3: CATSASDRGDNQPQHF

J: TRBJ2-1
size: few
D: -
V: TRBV12-3/TRBV12-4
DNA: TGTGCCAGCAGCCCCGCGACACGTATCTACAATGAGCAGTTCTTC
CDR3: CASSPATRIYNEQFF

J: TRBJ2-1
size: few
D: TRBD2
V: TRBV5-1
DNA: TGCGCCAGCAGCGCGGGGACTAGCGGAAACCAGCAGTTCTTC
CDR3: CASSAGTSGNQQFF

J: TRBJ2-1
size: -
D: TRBD2
V: TRBV18
DNA: TGTGCCAGCTCACCTGCGAGCGGGAGTTACAATGAGCAGTTCTTC
CDR3: CASSPASGSYNEQFF

J: TRBJ2-1
size: many
D: -
V: TRBV20-1
DNA: TGCAGTTTAAGTTCGGGACCGAACAATGAGCAGTTCTTC
CDR3: CSLSSGPNNEQFF

J: TRBJ2-5
size: -
D: -
V: TRBV20-1
DNA: TGCAGCGCGGAGCGGAAAGAGACCCAGTACTTC
CDR3: CSAERKETQYF

J: TRBJ2-1
size: -
D: TRBD1
V: TRBV5-5
DNA: TGTGCCAGCAGCCCGGGACAGGGGTCTACTTCAACCTACAATGAGCAGTTCTTC
CDR3: CASSPGQGSTSTYNEQFF